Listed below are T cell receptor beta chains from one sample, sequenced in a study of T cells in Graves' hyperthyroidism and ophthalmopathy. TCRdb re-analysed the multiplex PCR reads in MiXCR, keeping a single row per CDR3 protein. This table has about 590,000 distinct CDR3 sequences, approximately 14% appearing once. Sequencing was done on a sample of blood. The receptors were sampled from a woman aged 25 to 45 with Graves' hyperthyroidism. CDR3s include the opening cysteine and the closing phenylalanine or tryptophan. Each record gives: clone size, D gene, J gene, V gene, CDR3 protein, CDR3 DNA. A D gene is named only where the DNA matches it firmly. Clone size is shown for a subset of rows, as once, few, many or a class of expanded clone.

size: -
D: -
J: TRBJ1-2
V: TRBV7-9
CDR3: CASSLGGYELTYGYTF
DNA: TGTGCCAGCAGCTTAGGAGGTTACGAACTGACCTATGGCTACACCTTC

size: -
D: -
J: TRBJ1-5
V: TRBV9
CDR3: CASSVGETGNQPQHF
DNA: TGTGCCAGCAGCGTGGGCGAGACGGGCAATCAGCCCCAGCATTTT

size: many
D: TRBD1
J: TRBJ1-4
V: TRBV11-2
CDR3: CASSLGTGRALEKLFF
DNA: TGTGCCAGCAGCTTAGGGACAGGGAGAGCCCTTGAAAAACTGTTTTTT

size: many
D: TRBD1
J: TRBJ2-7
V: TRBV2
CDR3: CASRGQGSFYEQYF
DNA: TGTGCCAGCAGGGGACAGGGCAGCTTCTACGAGCAGTACTTC

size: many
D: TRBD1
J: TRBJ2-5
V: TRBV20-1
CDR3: CSAQSGTGGVETQYF
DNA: TGCAGTGCTCAGTCCGGGACAGGGGGCGTTGAGACCCAGTACTTC

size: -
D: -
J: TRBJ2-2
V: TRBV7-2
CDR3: CASSYGPTGELFF
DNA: TGTGCCAGCAGCTACGGCCCCACCGGGGAGCTGTTTTTT

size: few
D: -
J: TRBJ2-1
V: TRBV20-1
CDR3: CSARDPGRRTPSYNEQFF
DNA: TGCAGTGCTAGAGATCCCGGTCGGCGGACACCCAGCTACAATGAGCAGTTCTTC

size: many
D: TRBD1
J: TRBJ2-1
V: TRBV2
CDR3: CASSEGTGYYEQFF
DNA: TGTGCCAGCAGTGAAGGGACAGGGTATTATGAGCAGTTCTTC

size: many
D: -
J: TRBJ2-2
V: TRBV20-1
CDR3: CSALAVANTGELFF
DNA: TGCAGTGCTTTAGCGGTAGCGAACACCGGGGAGCTGTTTTTT

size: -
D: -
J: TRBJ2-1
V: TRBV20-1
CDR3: CHIRNFRGRGDNEQFF
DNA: TGCCATATCAGAAACTTCCGGGGCCGAGGGGATAATGAGCAGTTCTTC

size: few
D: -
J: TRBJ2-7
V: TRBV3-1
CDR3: CASSQNRMSSYEQYF
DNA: TGTGCCAGCAGCCAGAACAGGATGAGCTCCTACGAGCAGTACTTC

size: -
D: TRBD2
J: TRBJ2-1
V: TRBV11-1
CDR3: CASSSPSGRHEQFF
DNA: TGTGCCAGCAGCTCGCCTAGCGGGAGGCATGAGCAGTTCTTC

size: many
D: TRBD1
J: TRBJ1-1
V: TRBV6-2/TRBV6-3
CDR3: CASSYRGRNTEAFF
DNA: TGTGCCAGCAGTTACAGGGGGCGGAACACTGAAGCTTTCTTT

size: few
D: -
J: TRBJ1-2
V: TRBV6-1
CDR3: CASDRGYYGYTF
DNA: TGTGCCAGCGATCGGGGATACTATGGCTACACCTTC

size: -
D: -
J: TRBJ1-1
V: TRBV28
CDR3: CASSFDFQGLGTEAFF
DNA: TGTGCCAGCAGTTTTGATTTCCAAGGGCTGGGGACTGAAGCTTTCTTT

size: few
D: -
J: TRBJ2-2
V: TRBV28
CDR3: CASSLRDPYGELFF
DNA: TGTGCCAGCAGTTTGCGGGACCCCTACGGGGAGCTGTTTTTT

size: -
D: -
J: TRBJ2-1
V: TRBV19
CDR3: CASSSRRGAGPDNEQFF
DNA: TGTGCCAGTAGTAGTCGGAGGGGAGCGGGCCCGGACAATGAGCAGTTCTTC

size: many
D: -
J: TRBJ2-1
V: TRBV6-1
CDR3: CASSYEYGRGGNEQFF
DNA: TGTGCCAGCAGTTACGAATACGGGAGAGGAGGCAATGAGCAGTTCTTC

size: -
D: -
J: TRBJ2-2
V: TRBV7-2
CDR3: CASSFYNTGELFF
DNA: TGTGCCAGCAGCTTCTACAACACCGGGGAGCTGTTTTTT

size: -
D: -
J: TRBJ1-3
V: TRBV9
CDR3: CASSALWGRNTIYF
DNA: TGTGCCAGCAGCGCCCTTTGGGGCCGGAACACCATATATTTT

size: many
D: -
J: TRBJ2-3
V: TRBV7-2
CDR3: CASSLQGGADTQYF
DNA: TGTGCCAGCAGCCTACAGGGTGGGGCAGATACGCAGTATTTT

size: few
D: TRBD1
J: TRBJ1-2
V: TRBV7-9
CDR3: CASSSSGQGRWYGYTF
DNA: TGTGCCAGCAGCTCTAGCGGACAGGGGAGATGGTATGGCTACACCTTC

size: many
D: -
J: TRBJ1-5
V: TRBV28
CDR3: CASSLHKENQPQHF
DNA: TGTGCCAGCAGTTTACACAAGGAAAATCAGCCCCAGCATTTT

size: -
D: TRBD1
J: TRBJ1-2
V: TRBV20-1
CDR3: CSKTGAHGYTF
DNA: TGCAGTAAGACAGGGGCGCACGGCTACACCTTC

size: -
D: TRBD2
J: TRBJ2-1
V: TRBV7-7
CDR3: CASSFGLAGGEEQFF
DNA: TGTGCCAGCAGCTTTGGTCTAGCGGGAGGGGAAGAGCAGTTCTTC

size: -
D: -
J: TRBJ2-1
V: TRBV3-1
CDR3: CASSQRLWEQFF
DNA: TGTGCCAGCAGCCAACGACTGTGGGAGCAGTTCTTC

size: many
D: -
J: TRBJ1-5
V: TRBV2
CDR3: CASVGRDSNQPQHF
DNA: TGTGCCAGCGTAGGACGGGATAGCAATCAGCCCCAGCATTTT